Described below is a single TCR beta chain sequence and its context. The germline V gene encodes CDR1 MNHEY and CDR2 SVGAGI. V lost 2 bases, J lost 2 bases, and 8 bases stayed unmatched. The CDR3 loop spans 16 amino acids. This sample is drawn from a study of shared clonotypes between healthy human individuals. Assay: immunoSEQ multiplex PCR; the TCRdb copy retains only in-frame clones and omits some. The data show about 1,800,000 clones, less than 95% seen once. Naive-designated CD8 cells lacked CD45RO, were positively enriched for CCR7, and omitted terminally differentiated effector memory CD45RA+ cells.

The source is a man aged 18-30 years in good health. V gene TRBV6-5 combines with J gene TRBJ1-2; TRBD1 aligns across 7 bases. The sample consisted of naive CD8+ T cells sorted from blood. The CDR3 nucleotides read TGTGCCAGCAGTTACGCGGGGGGCAGGGGGAACTATGGCTACACCTTC. It is translated as CASSYAGGRGNYGYTF.